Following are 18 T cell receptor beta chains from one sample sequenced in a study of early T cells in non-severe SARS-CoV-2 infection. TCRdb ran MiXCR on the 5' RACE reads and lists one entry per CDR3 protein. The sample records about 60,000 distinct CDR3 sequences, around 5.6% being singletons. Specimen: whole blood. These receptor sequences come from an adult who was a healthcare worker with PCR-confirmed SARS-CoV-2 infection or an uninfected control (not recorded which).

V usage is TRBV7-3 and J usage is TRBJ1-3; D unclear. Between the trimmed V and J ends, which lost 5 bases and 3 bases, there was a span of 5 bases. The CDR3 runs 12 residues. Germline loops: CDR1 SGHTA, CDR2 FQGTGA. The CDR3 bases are TGTGCCAGCAGCCGAGATGGAAACACCATATATTTT. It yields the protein CASSRDGNTIYF.

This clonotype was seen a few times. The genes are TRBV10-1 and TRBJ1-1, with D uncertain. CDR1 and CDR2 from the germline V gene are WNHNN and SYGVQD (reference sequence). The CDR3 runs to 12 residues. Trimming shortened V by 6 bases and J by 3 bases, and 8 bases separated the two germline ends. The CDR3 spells CASRGTDTEAFF. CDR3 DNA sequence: TGCGCCAGCAGGGGAACGGACACTGAAGCTTTCTTT.

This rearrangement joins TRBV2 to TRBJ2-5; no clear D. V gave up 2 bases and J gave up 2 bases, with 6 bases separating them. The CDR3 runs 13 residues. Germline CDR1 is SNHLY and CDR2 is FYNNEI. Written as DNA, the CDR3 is TGTGCCAGCAGTGAACTTGAACAAGAGACCCAGTACTTC. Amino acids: CASSELEQETQYF.

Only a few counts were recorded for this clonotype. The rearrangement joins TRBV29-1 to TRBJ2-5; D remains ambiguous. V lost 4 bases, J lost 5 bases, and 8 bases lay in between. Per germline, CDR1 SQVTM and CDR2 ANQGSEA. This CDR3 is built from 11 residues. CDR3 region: CSVGGGETQYF. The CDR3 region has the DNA TGCAGCGTTGGGGGTGGCGAGACCCAGTACTTC.

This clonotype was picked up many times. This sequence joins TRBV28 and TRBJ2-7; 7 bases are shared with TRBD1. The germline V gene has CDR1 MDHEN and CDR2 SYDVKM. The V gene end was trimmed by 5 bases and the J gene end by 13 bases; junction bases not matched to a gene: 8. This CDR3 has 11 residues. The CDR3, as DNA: TGTGCCAGCAGTGATCAGGGGGTCGTTTACTTC. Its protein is CASSDQGVVYF. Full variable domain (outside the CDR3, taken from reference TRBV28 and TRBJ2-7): DVKVTQSSRYLVKRTGEKVFLECVQDMDHENMFWYRQDPGLGLRLIYFSYDVKMKEKGDIPEGYSVSREKKERFSLILESASTNQTSMYLCASSDQGVVYFGPGTRLTVT.

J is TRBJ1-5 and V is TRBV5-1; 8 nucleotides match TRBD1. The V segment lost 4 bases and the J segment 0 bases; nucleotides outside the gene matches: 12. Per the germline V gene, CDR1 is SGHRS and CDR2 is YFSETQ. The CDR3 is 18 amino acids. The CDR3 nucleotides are TGCGCCAGCAGCAACGGACAGGGAGGGCCGTATAGCAATCAGCCCCAGCATTTT. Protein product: CASSNGQGGPYSNQPQHF.

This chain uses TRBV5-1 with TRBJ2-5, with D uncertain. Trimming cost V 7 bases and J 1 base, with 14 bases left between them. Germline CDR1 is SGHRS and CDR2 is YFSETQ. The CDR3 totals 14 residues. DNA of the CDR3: TGCGCCAGCGTCGAAGGGTTTGGCCAAGAGACCCAGTACTTC. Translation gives CASVEGFGQETQYF. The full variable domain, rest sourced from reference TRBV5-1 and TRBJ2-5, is KAGVTQTPRYLIKTRGQQVTLSCSPISGHRSVSWYQQTPGQGLQFLFEYFSETQRNKGNFPGRFSGRQFSNSRSEMNVSTLELGDSALYLCASVEGFGQETQYFGPGTRLLVL.

CDR3 in DNA: TGCAGCTCCCAGACCGGGACAGGGGGCTCCTACGAGCAGTACTTC. This gives the protein CSSQTGTGGSYEQYF. The chain couples TRBV29-1 to TRBJ2-7; 11 bases line up with TRBD1. The V segment lost 8 bases and the J segment 0 bases; nucleotides outside the gene matches: 9. Germline CDR1 and CDR2: SQVTM and ANQGSEA. This CDR3 has 15 residues.

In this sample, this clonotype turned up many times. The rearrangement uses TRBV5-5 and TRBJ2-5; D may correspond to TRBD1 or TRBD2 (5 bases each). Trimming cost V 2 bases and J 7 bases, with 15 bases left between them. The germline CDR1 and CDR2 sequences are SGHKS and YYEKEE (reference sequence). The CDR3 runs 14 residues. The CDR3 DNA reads TGTGCCAGCAGCTTTGGCCAGAGGGACGGGACCCAGTACTTC. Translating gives CASSFGQRDGTQYF.

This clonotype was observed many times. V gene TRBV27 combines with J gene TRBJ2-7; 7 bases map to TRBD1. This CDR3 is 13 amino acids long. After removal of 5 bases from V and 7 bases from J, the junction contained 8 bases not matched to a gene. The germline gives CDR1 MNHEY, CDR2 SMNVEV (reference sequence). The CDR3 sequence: CASSPNTGVEQYF. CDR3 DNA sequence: TGTGCCAGCAGTCCTAATACAGGGGTAGAGCAGTACTTC.

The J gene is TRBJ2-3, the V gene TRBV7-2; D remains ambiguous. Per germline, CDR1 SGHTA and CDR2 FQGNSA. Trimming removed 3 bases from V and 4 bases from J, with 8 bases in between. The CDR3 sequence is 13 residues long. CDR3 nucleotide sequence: TGTGCCAGCAGCTTTAGGCTCGCAGATACGCAGTATTTT. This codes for CASSFRLADTQYF.

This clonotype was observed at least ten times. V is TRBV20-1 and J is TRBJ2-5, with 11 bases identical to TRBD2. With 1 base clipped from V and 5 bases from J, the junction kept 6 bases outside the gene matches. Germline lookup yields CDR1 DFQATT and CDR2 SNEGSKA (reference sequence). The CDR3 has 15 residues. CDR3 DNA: TGCAGTGCTAGAGTAGCGGGAGGGCCTGCGGAGACCCAGTACTTC. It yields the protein CSARVAGGPAETQYF.

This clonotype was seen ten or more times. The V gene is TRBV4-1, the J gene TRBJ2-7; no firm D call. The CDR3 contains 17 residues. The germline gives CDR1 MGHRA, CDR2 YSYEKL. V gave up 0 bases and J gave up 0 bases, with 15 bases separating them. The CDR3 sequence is CASSQEGRADFSYEQYF. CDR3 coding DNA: TGCGCCAGCAGCCAAGAGGGTCGGGCAGACTTCTCCTACGAGCAGTACTTC.

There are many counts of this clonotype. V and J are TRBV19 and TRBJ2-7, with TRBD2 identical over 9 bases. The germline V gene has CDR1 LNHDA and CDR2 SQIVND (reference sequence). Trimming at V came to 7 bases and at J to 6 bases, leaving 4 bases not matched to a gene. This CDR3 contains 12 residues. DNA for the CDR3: TGTGCCAGTAAGGGACTAGCCTCCGAGCAGTACTTC. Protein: CASKGLASEQYF.

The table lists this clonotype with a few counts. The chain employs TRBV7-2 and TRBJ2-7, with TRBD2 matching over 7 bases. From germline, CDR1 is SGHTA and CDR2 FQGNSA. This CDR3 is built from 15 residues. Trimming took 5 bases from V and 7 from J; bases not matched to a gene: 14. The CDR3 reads CASSHATIGGREQYF. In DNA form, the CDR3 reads TGTGCCAGCAGCCACGCCACCATCGGGGGGAGGGAGCAGTACTTC.

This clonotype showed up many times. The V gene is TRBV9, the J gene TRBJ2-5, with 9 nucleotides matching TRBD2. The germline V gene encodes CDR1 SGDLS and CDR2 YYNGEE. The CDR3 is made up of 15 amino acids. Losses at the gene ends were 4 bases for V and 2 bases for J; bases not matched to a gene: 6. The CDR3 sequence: CASSNLAGIQETQYF. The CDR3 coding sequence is TGTGCCAGCAGCAATCTAGCGGGGATACAAGAGACCCAGTACTTC. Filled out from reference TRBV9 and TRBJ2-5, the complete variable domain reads DSGVTQTPKHLITATGQRVTLRCSPRSGDLSVYWYQQSLDQGLQFLIQYYNGEERAKGNILERFSAQQFPDLHSELNLSSLELGDSALYFCASSNLAGIQETQYFGPGTRLLVL.

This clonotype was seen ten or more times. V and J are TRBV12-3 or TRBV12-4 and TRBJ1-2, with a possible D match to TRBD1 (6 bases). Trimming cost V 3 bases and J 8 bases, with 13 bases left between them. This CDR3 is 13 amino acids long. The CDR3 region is CASSFIGDIGYTF. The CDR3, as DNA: TGTGCCAGCAGTTTTATAGGGGACATCGGCTACACCTTC.

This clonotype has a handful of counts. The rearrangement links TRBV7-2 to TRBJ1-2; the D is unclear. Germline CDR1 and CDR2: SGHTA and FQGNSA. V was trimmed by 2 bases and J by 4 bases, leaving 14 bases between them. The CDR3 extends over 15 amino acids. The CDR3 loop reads CASSLWSNLFYGYTF. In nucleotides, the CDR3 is TGTGCCAGCAGCTTATGGTCCAACCTTTTCTATGGCTACACCTTC. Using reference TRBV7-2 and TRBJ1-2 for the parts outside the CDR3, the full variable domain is GAGVSQSPSNKVTEKGKDVELRCDPISGHTALYWYRQSLGQGLEFLIYFQGNSAPDKSGLPSDRFSAERTGGSVSTLTIQRTQQEDSAVYLCASSLWSNLFYGYTFGSGTRLTVV.